These T cell receptor beta chains were read from a single sample in a study of cytomegalovirus exposure and HLA in healthy donors. TCRdb's table, derived via immunoSEQ multiplex PCR, lists solely in-frame clones and lacks some. The table shows over 150,000 clones, with 70% to 80% occurring only once. Sequencing was done on a sample of PBMCs. The receptors shown here come from a man aged 25 to 40 in good health and CMV-seropositive. CDR3s include the opening cysteine and the closing phenylalanine or tryptophan. A D gene is named only where the DNA matches it firmly. Rows may omit the clone size; those that give it use once, few, many or a size class.

clone_size	d_call	j_call	v_call	cdr3_nt	cdr3_aa
NA	NA	TRBJ1-5	TRBV29-1	TGCAGCGCCTTCACAGGGACAAATCAGCCCCAGCATTTT	CSAFTGTNQPQHF
NA	TRBD1	TRBJ2-7	TRBV15	TGTGCCACCAGCAGTGGCTGGACAGGAAGCTACGAGCAGTACTTC	CATSSGWTGSYEQYF
once	NA	TRBJ2-7	TRBV30	TGTGCCGGCGCGTGGACAAACTCCTACGAGCAGTACTTC	CAGAWTNSYEQYF
once	NA	TRBJ2-7	TRBV1	TGCACCAGCACCGGACTAGCGGGACTACAGAACTCCTACGAGCAGTACTTC	CTSTGLAGLQNSYEQYF
NA	NA	TRBJ2-1	TRBV29-1	TGCAGCGTCAAAAGCAGGCAAGCCGATGAGCAGTTCTTC	CSVKSRQADEQFF
NA	NA	TRBJ2-2	TRBV19	TGTGCCAGTAGTATCGAAAGAGGCGGGGAGCTGTTTTTT	CASSIERGGELFF
NA	TRBD2	TRBJ2-1	TRBV11-3	TGTGCCAGCAGCCGATTAGCGGGAGGCCCCTTCAATGAGCAGTTCTTC	CASSRLAGGPFNEQFF
NA	NA	TRBJ2-1	TRBV6-4	TGTGCCAGCGCCGTGGAGGGGGCGTACAATGAGCAGTTCTTC	CASAVEGAYNEQFF
NA	TRBD2	TRBJ2-7	TRBV10-1	TGCGCCAGCAGTGGGGGACTAGCGGGAGTTGTGGGCGAGCAGTACTTC	CASSGGLAGVVGEQYF
NA	TRBD2	TRBJ2-7	TRBV6-6	TGTGCCAGCAGTTTAATCGTGGGAGGGCCGGTCGAGCAGTACTTC	CASSLIVGGPVEQYF
once	NA	TRBJ2-1	TRBV10-3	TGTGCCATCAGTGCACAGGGGGAGGGATCCTACAATGAGCAGTTCTTC	CAISAQGEGSYNEQFF
NA	NA	TRBJ2-1	TRBV10-3	TGTGCCATCAAGGGGCGGGACGAGGGCTCCTACAATGAGCAGTTCTTC	CAIKGRDEGSYNEQFF
NA	TRBD1	TRBJ1-1	TRBV18	TGTGCCAGCTCACTTAATCAGGGGGCACAGACTGAAGCTTTCTTT	CASSLNQGAQTEAFF
NA	TRBD1	TRBJ2-7	TRBV4-3	TGCGCCAGCAGCCGGGAGGGACAGGGAGGTCATGAGCAGTACTTC	CASSREGQGGHEQYF
NA	TRBD2	TRBJ2-2	TRBV10-3	TGTGCCATCACCGGTAGCGGGAGAGGGGAGCTGTTTTTT	CAITGSGRGELFF
NA	NA	TRBJ2-5	TRBV4-2	TGTGCCAGCAGCCACATCCAAGAGACCCAGTACTTC	CASSHIQETQYF
NA	NA	TRBJ1-2	TRBV28	TGTGCCAGCAGTTTATTGGACAGCCATGGCTACACCTTC	CASSLLDSHGYTF
NA	TRBD1	TRBJ1-5	TRBV6-5	TGTGCCAGCAGTAAGCAGGGGGCCGAACAGCCCCAGCATTTT	CASSKQGAEQPQHF
NA	TRBD1	TRBJ1-5	TRBV30	TGTGCCTGGAGTCACAGGGGGCACCAGCCCCAGCATTTT	CAWSHRGHQPQHF
NA	TRBD1	TRBJ1-1	TRBV6-5	TGTGCCAGCACCAGGGGGCTGGACACTGAAGCTTTCTTT	CASTRGLDTEAFF
NA	TRBD1	TRBJ2-1	TRBV9	TGTGCCAGCAGCGTAGATGGGACAGGGTTCAATGAGCAGTTCTTC	CASSVDGTGFNEQFF
once	NA	TRBJ2-5	TRBV10-3	TGTGCCATCAGTGAGTCGGCAGGGCCAGAGACCCAGTACTTC	CAISESAGPETQYF
NA	NA	TRBJ2-2	TRBV11-3	TGTGCCAGCGGGAGAGGGGGCGGACTAACTGGGGAGCTGTTTTTT	CASGRGGGLTGELFF
NA	NA	TRBJ1-6	TRBV10-1	TGCGCCAGCGAGTTACAGGGTCTCGCGGAAGGCTCCTATAATTCACCCCTCCACTTT	CASELQGLAEGSYNSPLHF
once	TRBD2	TRBJ2-5	TRBV7-8	TGTGCCAGCAGCTTGAATCTGGGGAAGGGAGGGGAGACCCAGTACTTC	CASSLNLGKGGETQYF
NA	NA	TRBJ1-2	TRBV5-6	TGTGCCAGCAGGCCGACAGTGAACTATGGCTACACCTTC	CASRPTVNYGYTF
NA	NA	TRBJ1-1	TRBV6-5	TGTGCCAGCAGTTACTCGCTATCAGGGCTGAACACTGAAGCTTTCTTT	CASSYSLSGLNTEAFF
NA	NA	TRBJ1-4	TRBV6-5	TGTGCCAGCAGTTCCGGACGGGGGGGGGAAAAACTGTTTTTT	CASSSGRGGEKLFF
NA	NA	TRBJ1-5	TRBV28	TGTGCCAGCAGGGGAGCGACGGACGTGTATAGCAATCAGCCCCAGCATTTT	CASRGATDVYSNQPQHF
NA	TRBD1	TRBJ2-2	TRBV7-7	TGTGCCAGCAGCTTGGGACAGGGGTCCACCGGGGAGCTGTTTTTT	CASSLGQGSTGELFF
NA	NA	TRBJ1-5	TRBV19	TGTGCCAGTAGTATAGGGCGGACAAATAGCAATCAGCCCCAGCATTTT	CASSIGRTNSNQPQHF
NA	NA	TRBJ1-5	TRBV10-3	TGTGCCATCAACGCGGGGCTTAATCAGCCCCAGCATTTT	CAINAGLNQPQHF
NA	NA	TRBJ2-5	TRBV2	TGTGCCAGCAGGGGACTGACTGCCCAAGAGACCCAGTACTTC	CASRGLTAQETQYF
NA	TRBD1	TRBJ2-1	TRBV11-2	TGTGCCAGCAGCCCCCGGCAGGGGGCCTACAATGAGCAGTTCTTC	CASSPRQGAYNEQFF
NA	NA	TRBJ2-3	TRBV18	TGTGCCAGTGGGGGGGCAAGCACAGATACGCAGTATTTT	CASGGASTDTQYF
NA	NA	TRBJ2-7	TRBV30	TGTGCCTGGAGTGTACGAGGGGGGGCCACAAAGCAGTACTTC	CAWSVRGGATKQYF
NA	TRBD1	TRBJ1-1	TRBV30	TGTGCCTGGAGTAACAGGGGGATGAACACTGAAGCTTTCTTT	CAWSNRGMNTEAFF
few	NA	TRBJ1-1	TRBV29-1	TGCAGCGTTCTCACTGAAGCTTTCTTT	CSVLTEAFF
NA	TRBD1	TRBJ1-1	TRBV6-1	TGTGCCAGCAGTGCATCCCCGGGACAGGAGGGGGGGACTGAAGCTTTCTTT	CASSASPGQEGGTEAFF
once	NA	TRBJ2-1	TRBV5-4	TGTGCCAGCAGCCCGGGAGCCAACAATGAGCAGTTCTTC	CASSPGANNEQFF
NA	TRBD1	TRBJ2-3	TRBV19	TGTGCCAGTAGTATAGCCGGGACAGGGATCGGCACAGATACGCAGTATTTT	CASSIAGTGIGTDTQYF
NA	NA	TRBJ1-5	TRBV2	TGTGCCAGCGGAGGATCCGGTCATAGCAATCAGCCCCAGCATTTT	CASGGSGHSNQPQHF
NA	TRBD2	TRBJ2-1	TRBV29-1	TGCAGCGTTGATAGGTTCGCGGGGGAGAATGAGCAGTTCTTC	CSVDRFAGENEQFF
NA	NA	TRBJ1-2	TRBV9	TGTGCCAGCAGCGTAGACCCCTCGAATTGGGCAGAAGCCTATGGCTACACCTTC	CASSVDPSNWAEAYGYTF
NA	NA	TRBJ1-6	TRBV7-2	TGTGCCAGCAGCCCCCGGGGAGGATCTATAGGGAATTCACCCCTCCACTTT	CASSPRGGSIGNSPLHF
NA	TRBD2	TRBJ2-3	TRBV2	TGTGCCAGCAGTACGCGGGGGGGCGGCACAGATACGCAGTATTTT	CASSTRGGGTDTQYF
NA	NA	TRBJ1-1	TRBV5-5	TGTGCCAGCAGCTTGGCGGGGAATAATGAAGCTTTCTTT	CASSLAGNNEAFF
few	NA	TRBJ1-1	TRBV5-5	TGTGCCAGCAGCTTAGCCGGGGCACAGGGCACTGAAGCTTTCTTT	CASSLAGAQGTEAFF
NA	NA	TRBJ1-4	TRBV5-5	TGTGCCAGCAGCTTCAAAGAAAAACTGTTTTTT	CASSFKEKLFF
NA	NA	TRBJ1-5	TRBV28	TGTGCCAGCAGTCCCGGGGGGGCTGGCAATCAGCCCCAGCATTTT	CASSPGGAGNQPQHF
once	NA	TRBJ1-5	TRBV5-6	TGTGCCAGCAGCTCTCGCTCAGGGGACCATCAGCCCCAGCATTTT	CASSSRSGDHQPQHF
NA	NA	TRBJ2-7	TRBV5-1	TGCGCCAGCAGCTTGGCGGAGGCCGGAGTTTACGAGCAGTACTTC	CASSLAEAGVYEQYF
few	TRBD2	TRBJ2-3	TRBV27	TGTGCCAGCACCAGTAGCGGGAGCACAGATACGCAGTATTTT	CASTSSGSTDTQYF
NA	TRBD2	TRBJ2-7	TRBV11-1	TGTGCCAGCAGTTTTCCCACTAGCGGGAGGGCCCAGCGCGAGCAGTACTTC	CASSFPTSGRAQREQYF
once	NA	TRBJ2-7	TRBV2	TGTGCCAGCAGTAACGGACGGGCAGGGTTCTCCTACGAGCAGTACTTC	CASSNGRAGFSYEQYF
NA	NA	TRBJ1-1	TRBV6-5	TGTGCCAGCAGCCCCGACTTGTACACTGAAGCTTTCTTT	CASSPDLYTEAFF
NA	TRBD2	TRBJ2-7	TRBV25-1	TGTGCCAGCAGTGACCGGACGGGCGGGAGCTCCTACGAGCAGTACTTC	CASSDRTGGSSYEQYF
NA	NA	TRBJ2-5	TRBV7-9	TGTGCCAGCAGCCCCGGTCTAGCGCCCCTGTACCAAGAGACCCAGTACTTC	CASSPGLAPLYQETQYF
NA	NA	TRBJ1-2	TRBV6-4	TGTGCCAGCAGTGAAGGGCAGGGGAATGGCTACACCTTC	CASSEGQGNGYTF
few	NA	TRBJ1-1	TRBV25-1	TGTGCCAGCAGTGGGCAAATGAACACTGAAGCTTTCTTT	CASSGQMNTEAFF